This record looks at one T cell receptor (beta chain) sequence and its context. This entry is derived from a study of blood T cell repertoires in COVID-19. Across the study: The United States, Italy and Spain provided the acute and convalescent COVID-19 samples. PBMCs, B-cell-depleted T cells, or T cells were the source of the cDNA or gDNA that made up the material.

The germline V gene encodes CDR1 SGDLS and CDR2 YYNGEE. Trimming cost V 5 bases and J 13 bases, with 21 bases left between them. The CDR3 has 14 residues. In the original workflow: Scientists estimated how many nucleated cells there were by amplifying reference gene primers. The protocol was immunoSEQ multiplex PCR, while the TCRdb copy is restricted to in-frame clones and leaves out a portion. That table gives V, J and clone size, and the DNA gave D and trimming. The data hold about 89,000 clones, with over 90% observed a single time. The sequence came from a human donor with active COVID-19. The donor label of this sample is uncertain. V gene TRBV9 combines with J gene TRBJ2-2; D remains ambiguous. Source material: peripheral blood. CDR3 region: CASSGRGRDNWLFF. The CDR3 nucleotides are TGTGCCAGCAGTGGTAGAGGTAGAGATAATTGGCTGTTTTTT.